This paragraph covers one T cell receptor (beta chain) sequence. The record originates from a study of blood T cell repertoires in COVID-19. Produced via immunoSEQ multiplex PCR; TCRdb's table is partial and in-frame only. The sample records around 200,000 clones, 70% to 90% being singletons. The germline V and J ends were trimmed by 5 bases and 4 bases, with 12 bases remaining between them. Germline CDR1 reads LNHDA; CDR2 reads SQIVND (reference sequence). There are 14 residues in the CDR3. This clonotype originated in a man aged 55 to 70 with acute or convalescent COVID-19. The material sequenced was peripheral blood. The chain couples TRBV19 to TRBJ1-3; no definite D call. CDR3: CASSFGSRGNTIYF. As DNA, the CDR3 is TGTGCCAGTAGTTTCGGGTCCAGAGGAAACACCATATATTTT.